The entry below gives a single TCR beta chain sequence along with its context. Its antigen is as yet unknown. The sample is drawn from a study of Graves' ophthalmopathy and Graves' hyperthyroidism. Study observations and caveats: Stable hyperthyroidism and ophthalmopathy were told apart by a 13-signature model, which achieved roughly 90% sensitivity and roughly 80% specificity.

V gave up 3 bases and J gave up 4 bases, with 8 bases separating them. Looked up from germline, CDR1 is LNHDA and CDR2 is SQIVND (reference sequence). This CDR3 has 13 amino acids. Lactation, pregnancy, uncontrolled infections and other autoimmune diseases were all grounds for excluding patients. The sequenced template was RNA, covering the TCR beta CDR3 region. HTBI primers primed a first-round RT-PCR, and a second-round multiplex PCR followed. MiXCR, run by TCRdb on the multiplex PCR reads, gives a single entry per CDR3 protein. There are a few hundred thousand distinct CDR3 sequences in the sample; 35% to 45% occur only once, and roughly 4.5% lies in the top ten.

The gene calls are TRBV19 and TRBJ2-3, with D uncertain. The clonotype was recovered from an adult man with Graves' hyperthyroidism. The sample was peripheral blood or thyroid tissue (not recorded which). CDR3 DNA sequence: TGTGCCAGTAGTATTTTCGAGGCAGATACGCAGTATTTT. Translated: CASSIFEADTQYF.